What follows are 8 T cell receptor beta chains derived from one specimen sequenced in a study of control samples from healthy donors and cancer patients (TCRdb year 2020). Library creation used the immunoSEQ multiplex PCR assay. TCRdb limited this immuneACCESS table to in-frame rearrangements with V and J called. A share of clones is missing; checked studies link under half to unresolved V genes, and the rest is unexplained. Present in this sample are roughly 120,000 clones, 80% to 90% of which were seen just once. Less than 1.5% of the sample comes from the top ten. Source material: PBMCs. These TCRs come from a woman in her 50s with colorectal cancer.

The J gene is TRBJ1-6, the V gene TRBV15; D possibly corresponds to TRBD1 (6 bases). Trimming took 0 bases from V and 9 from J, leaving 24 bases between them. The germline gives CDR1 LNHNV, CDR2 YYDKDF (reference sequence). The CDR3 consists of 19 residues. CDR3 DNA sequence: TGTGCCACCAGCAGAGACTTTCGCTCGGCAGGGGCTTTTAGTTCACCCCTCCACTTT. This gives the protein CATSRDFRSAGAFSSPLHF.

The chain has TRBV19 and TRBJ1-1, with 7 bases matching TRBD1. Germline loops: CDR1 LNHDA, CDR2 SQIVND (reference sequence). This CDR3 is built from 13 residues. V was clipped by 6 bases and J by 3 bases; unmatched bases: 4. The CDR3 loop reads CASRSDRDTEAFF. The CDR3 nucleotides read TGTGCCAGTAGGTCCGACAGGGACACTGAAGCTTTCTTT.

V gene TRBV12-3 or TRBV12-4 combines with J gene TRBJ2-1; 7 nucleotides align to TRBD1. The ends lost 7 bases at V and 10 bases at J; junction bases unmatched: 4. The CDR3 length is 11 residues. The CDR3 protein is CASTIGGEQFF. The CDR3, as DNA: TGTGCCAGCACCATAGGGGGCGAGCAGTTCTTC.

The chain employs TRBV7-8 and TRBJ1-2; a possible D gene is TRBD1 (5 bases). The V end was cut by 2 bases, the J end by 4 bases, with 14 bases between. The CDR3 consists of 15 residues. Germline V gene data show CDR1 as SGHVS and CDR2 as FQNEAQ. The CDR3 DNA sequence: TGTGCCAGCAGCTTAAGGCAGGGCCGTGGCTATGGCTACACCTTC. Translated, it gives CASSLRQGRGYGYTF.

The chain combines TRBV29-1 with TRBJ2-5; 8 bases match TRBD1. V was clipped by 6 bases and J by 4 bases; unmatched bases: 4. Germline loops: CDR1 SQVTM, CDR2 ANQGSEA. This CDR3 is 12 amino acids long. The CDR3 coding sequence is TGCAGCGTGGGACAGGAGTTAGAGACCCAGTACTTC. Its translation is CSVGQELETQYF.

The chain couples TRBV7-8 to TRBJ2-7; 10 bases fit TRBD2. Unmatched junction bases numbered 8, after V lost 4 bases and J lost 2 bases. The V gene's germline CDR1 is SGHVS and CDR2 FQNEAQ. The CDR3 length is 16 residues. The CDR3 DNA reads TGTGCCAGCAGCTCCGCGCGGACTAGCGGTACCTACGAGCAGTACTTC. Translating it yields CASSSARTSGTYEQYF.

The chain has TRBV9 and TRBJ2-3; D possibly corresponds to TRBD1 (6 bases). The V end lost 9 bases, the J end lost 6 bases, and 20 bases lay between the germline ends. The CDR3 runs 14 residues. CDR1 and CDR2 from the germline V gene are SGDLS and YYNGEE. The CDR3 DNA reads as TGTGCCACCCCGAGGGGGACCGGCGGGGATACGCAGTATTTT. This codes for CATPRGTGGDTQYF.

The CDR3 loop reads CASSEGGLVYGYTF. The CDR3 coding sequence is TGTGCCAGCAGTGAAGGGGGGCTGGTTTATGGCTACACCTTC. The chain joins TRBV2 to TRBJ1-2, with D tentatively TRBD1 (6 bases). The germline V gene encodes CDR1 SNHLY and CDR2 FYNNEI. CDR3 size: 14 residues. The V end lost 1 base, the J end lost 5 bases, and 11 bases lay between the germline ends.